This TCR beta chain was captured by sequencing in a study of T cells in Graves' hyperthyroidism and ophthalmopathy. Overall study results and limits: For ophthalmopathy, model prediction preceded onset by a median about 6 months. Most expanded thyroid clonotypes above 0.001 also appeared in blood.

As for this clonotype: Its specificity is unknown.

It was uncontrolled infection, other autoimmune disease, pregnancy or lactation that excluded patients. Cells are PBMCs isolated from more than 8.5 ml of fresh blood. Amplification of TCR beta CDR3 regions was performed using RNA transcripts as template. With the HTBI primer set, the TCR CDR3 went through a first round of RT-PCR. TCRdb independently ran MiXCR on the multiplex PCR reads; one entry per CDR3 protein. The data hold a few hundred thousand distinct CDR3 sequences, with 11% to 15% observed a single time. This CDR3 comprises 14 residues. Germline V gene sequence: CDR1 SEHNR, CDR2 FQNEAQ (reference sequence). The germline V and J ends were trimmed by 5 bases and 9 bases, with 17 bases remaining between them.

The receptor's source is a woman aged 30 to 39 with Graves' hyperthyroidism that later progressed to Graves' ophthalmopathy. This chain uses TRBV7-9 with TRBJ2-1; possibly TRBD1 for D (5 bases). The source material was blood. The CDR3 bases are TGTGCCAGCAGCCCGAGCCCAGGGAATACTGAGCAGTTCTTC. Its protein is CASSPSPGNTEQFF.